One and the same sample provided the 20 T cell receptor beta chains below, sequenced in a study of T-cell memory formation after mild COVID-19. Each CDR3 protein gets one entry after TCRdb re-called the 5' RACE reads with MiXCR. The sample has tens of thousands of distinct CDR3 sequences; around 14% are singletons. Source material: PBMCs or a T cell subset sorted from them (not recorded which). Source of these receptors: an adult woman who had mild COVID-19 (a few samples of this study predate the infection). Cell type and time point are not known.

The chain recombines TRBV7-9 with TRBJ2-7, with 7 bases identical to TRBD1. The germline CDR1 and CDR2 sequences are SEHNR and FQNEAQ (reference sequence). After removal of 5 bases from V and 0 bases from J, the junction contained 4 bases not matched to a gene. The CDR3 consists of 14 residues. In DNA form, the CDR3 reads TGTGCCAGCAGCGAAGACAGGGCCTCCTACGAGCAGTACTTC. Its translation is CASSEDRASYEQYF.

This clonotype was observed a few times. The chain has TRBV27 and TRBJ2-1; TRBD2 matches 8 bases. V shed 5 bases, J shed 8 bases, and the junction held 11 bases outside the gene matches. In germline, CDR1 is MNHEY, CDR2 SMNVEV (reference sequence). The CDR3 spans 15 residues. The DNA for the CDR3 is TGTGCCAGCAGTCCGTCTTCGGGGGGGCCCTATGAGCAGTTCTTC. Amino acids: CASSPSSGGPYEQFF.

The table lists this clonotype with a few counts. The V gene is TRBV20-1, the J gene TRBJ2-1; tentative D call: TRBD2 (5 bases). There are 15 residues in the CDR3. Germline-derived CDR1 and CDR2 are DFQATT and SNEGSKA (reference sequence). The V gene lost 0 bases and the J gene lost 7 bases, with 16 bases spanning the gap. The CDR3 sequence: CSARDPSKTGNEQFF. The DNA for the CDR3 is TGCAGTGCTAGAGATCCTAGCAAAACGGGGAATGAGCAGTTCTTC.

This clonotype showed up just a few times. The rearrangement joins TRBV7-7 to TRBJ2-1, with a possible D match to TRBD1 (6 bases). CDR1 SSHAT and CDR2 FNYEAQ come from the germline V gene (reference sequence). The germline V and J ends were trimmed by 1 base and 1 base, with 8 bases remaining between them. The CDR3 consists of 15 residues. The CDR3 coding sequence is TGTGCCAGCAGCTTAGACAGGGCATCCTACAATGAGCAGTTCTTC. Its translation is CASSLDRASYNEQFF.

The chain uses TRBV20-1 and TRBJ2-7; weak D call: TRBD2 (6 bases). Between the trimmed V and J ends, which lost 1 base and 2 bases, there was a span of 15 bases. Germline V CDR1 and CDR2: DFQATT, SNEGSKA (reference sequence). The CDR3 length is 15 residues. CDR3 coding DNA: TGCAGTGCTAGAGCGGGACTGGAGGCCCCCTACGAGCAGTACTTC. The encoded protein is CSARAGLEAPYEQYF.

V usage is TRBV20-1 and J usage is TRBJ2-2; the D call may be TRBD1 or TRBD2 (6 bases each). Germline-derived CDR1 and CDR2 are DFQATT and SNEGSKA (reference sequence). V gave up 3 bases and J gave up 0 bases, with 17 bases separating them. The CDR3 consists of 17 residues. The CDR3 DNA reads as TGCAGTGCTAGTTGGAACGGGGGCCCCCCGAACACCGGGGAGCTGTTTTTT. Its translation is CSASWNGGPPNTGELFF.

The chain employs TRBV20-1 and TRBJ2-3; TRBD2 matches 8 bases. There are 14 residues in the CDR3. V lost 6 bases and J lost 2; bases outside the gene matches: 7. Germline V CDR1 and CDR2: DFQATT, SNEGSKA (reference sequence). The CDR3 spells CSAGGERDTDTQYF. The CDR3 DNA reads as TGCAGTGCCGGGGGGGAGCGGGACACAGATACGCAGTATTTT.

This clonotype appeared a few times. J is TRBJ2-1 and V is TRBV7-9; D is possibly TRBD2 (5 bases). V was pared by 3 bases and J by 9 bases, with 21 bases between. CDR1 and CDR2 (germline): SEHNR, FQNEAQ (reference sequence). CDR3 length: 16 residues. This CDR3 reads CASSFAVGNSWGEQFF. DNA of the CDR3: TGTGCCAGCAGCTTCGCGGTCGGGAACTCTTGGGGTGAGCAGTTCTTC. Filled out from reference TRBV7-9 and TRBJ2-1, the complete variable domain reads DTGVSQNPRHKITKRGQNVTFRCDPISEHNRLYWYRQTLGQGPEFLTYFQNEAQLEKSRLLSDRFSAERPKGSFSTLEIQRTEQGDSAMYLCASSFAVGNSWGEQFFGPGTRLTVL.

There are a few counts of this clonotype. The V gene is TRBV6-2 or TRBV6-3, the J gene TRBJ2-6, with TRBD2 as a possible D gene (5 bases). The CDR3 consists of 15 residues. The V gene's germline CDR1 is MNHEY and CDR2 SVGEGT. Trimming removed 4 bases from V and 0 bases from J, with 7 bases in between. CDR3 DNA sequence: TGTGCCAGCAGTTTGGAGGACTCTGGGGCCAACGTCCTGACTTTC. It encodes CASSLEDSGANVLTF.

This clonotype was seen repeatedly, ten times or more. V usage is TRBV29-1 and J usage is TRBJ2-2, with D unclear. This CDR3 is built from 13 residues. CDR1 and CDR2 from the germline V gene are SQVTM and ANQGSEA. Between the trimmed V and J ends, which lost 7 bases and 1 base, there was a span of 10 bases. The CDR3 loop is CSGGTLNTGELFF. CDR3 in DNA: TGCAGCGGAGGAACTTTGAACACCGGGGAGCTGTTTTTT.

The table lists this clonotype with many counts. The J gene is TRBJ2-7, the V gene TRBV27, with D hard to call. Germline CDR1 reads MNHEY; CDR2 reads SMNVEV (reference sequence). The CDR3 spans 15 residues. V lost 0 bases, J lost 3 bases, and 12 bases lay in between. The CDR3 DNA is TGTGCCAGCAGTTTATCTGTACCGGCCTTCTACGAGCAGTACTTC. It codes for CASSLSVPAFYEQYF.

This clonotype was detected only a few times. V gene TRBV27 combines with J gene TRBJ1-2; no firm D call. Between the trimmed V and J ends, which lost 10 bases and 4 bases, there was a span of 10 bases. Germline V gene sequence: CDR1 MNHEY, CDR2 SMNVEV (reference sequence). This CDR3 has 11 residues. CDR3 amino acids: CATRSPYGYTF. The DNA of the CDR3 is TGTGCCACCCGCTCCCCCTATGGCTACACCTTC.

This clonotype turned up a few times. The chain recombines TRBV27 with TRBJ2-1; 8 bases map to TRBD1. Germline V gene data show CDR1 as MNHEY and CDR2 as SMNVEV (reference sequence). The CDR3 consists of 15 residues. The junction had 12 bases not matched to a gene; V was cut back by 6 bases and J by 8 bases. This CDR3 reads CASRERDRRIDEQFF. The CDR3 nucleotides read TGTGCCAGCAGAGAACGGGACAGGAGAATCGATGAGCAGTTCTTC.

The gene calls are TRBV25-1 and TRBJ2-2; D is uncertain. The CDR3 runs to 19 residues. In germline, CDR1 is MGHDK, CDR2 SYGVNS. The V end lost 1 base, the J end lost 4 bases, and 22 bases lay between the germline ends. The CDR3 coding sequence is TGTGCCAGCAGTGAATCTACCTGGCAGGAAGGTTCTGGCACCGGGGAGCTGTTTTTT. This encodes CASSESTWQEGSGTGELFF.

This clonotype was recorded a few times. The chain uses TRBV7-6 and TRBJ2-3; TRBD2 matches at 8 bases. The germline V gene encodes CDR1 SGHVS and CDR2 FNYEAQ. V shed 5 bases, J shed 0 bases, and the junction held 7 bases outside the gene matches. This CDR3 region has 16 residues. CDR3 DNA sequence: TGTGCCAGCAGCGGAGGTCCTAGCGGGAGCACAGATACGCAGTATTTT. It encodes CASSGGPSGSTDTQYF.

V is TRBV5-8 and J is TRBJ2-1; D could derive from TRBD1 or TRBD2 (5 bases each). The CDR3 covers 13 residues. V lost 4 bases and J 1 base, leaving 6 bases between the germline ends. The germline V gene has CDR1 SGHTS and CDR2 YDEGEE. The CDR3 region is CASSGGSYNEQFF. The CDR3 DNA is TGTGCCAGCAGCGGGGGATCCTACAATGAGCAGTTCTTC.

V gene TRBV29-1 combines with J gene TRBJ2-1, with D perhaps matching TRBD1 (6 bases). Germline CDR1 SQVTM, CDR2 ANQGSEA. V was trimmed by 7 bases and J by 0 bases, leaving 22 bases between them. CDR3 length: 17 amino acids. Here the CDR3 DNA reads TGCAGCGCGGTAGGTAACCAGGGGCGAAGCTCCTACAATGAGCAGTTCTTC. Amino acids: CSAVGNQGRSSYNEQFF.

V is TRBV30 and J is TRBJ2-7; a possible D gene is TRBD2 (6 bases). CDR1 and CDR2 (germline): GTSNPN, SVGIG (reference sequence). The CDR3 consists of 13 residues. V lost 0 bases and J lost 5, with 11 bases in between. The CDR3 loop is CAWSVGGADEQYF. CDR3 DNA: TGTGCCTGGAGTGTGGGCGGGGCAGACGAGCAGTACTTC.

This clonotype was counted ten times or more. The chain employs TRBV7-9 and TRBJ2-3, with TRBD1 matching 9 bases. CDR3 size: 15 residues. Germline V CDR1 and CDR2: SEHNR, FQNEAQ (reference sequence). V lost 6 bases and J lost 4; bases outside the gene matches: 8. The CDR3 DNA reads TGTGCCAGCAGTTGGGGGACAGGGCAGGCAGATACGCAGTATTTT. This encodes CASSWGTGQADTQYF.

This clonotype appeared a few times. The V call is TRBV7-8, the J call TRBJ2-1, with 16 bases identical to TRBD2. The germline CDR1 and CDR2 sequences are SGHVS and FQNEAQ. V was pared by 5 bases and J by 4 bases, with 11 bases of the junction left unmatched. CDR3 length: 19 residues. CDR3 residues: CASSPTGTSGRASYNEQFF. As DNA, the CDR3 is TGTGCCAGCAGCCCGACCGGGACTAGCGGGAGGGCATCGTACAATGAGCAGTTCTTC.